The TCR beta chain described here comes from a study of blood T cell repertoires in COVID-19 (dated by TCRdb to between 2020 and 2021). Background for the entire study: The collaborator samples originated in the United States, Italy and Spain and spanned the acute and convalescent phases of COVID-19. The prospective study material was composed of cDNA or gDNA derived from T cells, B-cell-depleted T cells, or PBMCs. Deeply sampled blood TCRbeta repertoires from subjects exposed to, actively infected with, or recovered from COVID-19 were included in the dataset. The repertoires were released in a freely available public database intended as a resource for research on the immune response to SARS-CoV-2. The samples were drawn from the first 160 participants of the ongoing ImmuneRACE study and from some 1,300 subjects provided by 6 global collaborators. Sample metadata almost always included a de-identified subject ID, COVID-19 status, age in years and sex. Where available, HLA class I and class II types were taken from metadata supplied by the sample provider and were not determined by assay-based typing. Results and caveats for the whole study, not just this receptor: The quantity of clinical and demographic metadata differed by source and by participant and was supplied without curation.

TCRbeta CDR3 regions were amplified from genomic DNA using the immunoSEQ Assay, a bias-controlled multiplex PCR. The authors' analysis ran thus. The number of nucleated cells in each sample was estimated by amplification of reference gene primers within the assay. To quantify the absolute abundance of each unique TCRbeta CDR3 rearrangement, sequence reads were collapsed and filtered. Productive Simpson clonality was computed per sample as the square root of Simpson's diversity index over productive rearrangements. Held by TCRdb, this immuneACCESS table contains in-frame sequences only and omits some clones. Under half of the omission traces to an unresolved V gene where checked; the cause of the rest is unknown. V, J and clone size are taken as reported in that table, and D and trimming were inferred from the DNA itself. In this sample the table shows under 80,000 clones, just under 85% of which occur a single time. Jointly, the top ten make up roughly 5.7% of the sample.

Whole blood was collected in K2EDTA tubes by collaborating institutions according to the institutions' own protocols. Collaborator samples were shipped for TCRbeta analysis as frozen whole blood, isolated PBMCs, or DNA extracted from either sample type. As regards this clone: Its target antigen remains unknown. There are no base qualities to consult, and no much larger clone falls within one base.

Sequences SGHRS (CDR1) and YFSETQ (CDR2) are obtained from the germline V gene. The CDR3 covers 15 residues, taking in both the cysteine and the phenylalanine. Only the CDR3 DNA is retained, 45 bases long and in frame from the first base. V is pared back by 0 bases and J by 7 bases, with 16 bases lying between the germline termini. The V and J segments used are TRBV5-1 and TRBJ1-2; a tentative D match to TRBD1 spans 6 bases. The clonotype originates from a man aged 65 to 85 with acute or convalescent COVID-19. Sample: peripheral blood. The DNA sequence is TGCGCCAGCAGCTTGGGACAGGTGGGACACCGTGGCTACACCTTC. Protein translation: CASSLGQVGHRGYTF.